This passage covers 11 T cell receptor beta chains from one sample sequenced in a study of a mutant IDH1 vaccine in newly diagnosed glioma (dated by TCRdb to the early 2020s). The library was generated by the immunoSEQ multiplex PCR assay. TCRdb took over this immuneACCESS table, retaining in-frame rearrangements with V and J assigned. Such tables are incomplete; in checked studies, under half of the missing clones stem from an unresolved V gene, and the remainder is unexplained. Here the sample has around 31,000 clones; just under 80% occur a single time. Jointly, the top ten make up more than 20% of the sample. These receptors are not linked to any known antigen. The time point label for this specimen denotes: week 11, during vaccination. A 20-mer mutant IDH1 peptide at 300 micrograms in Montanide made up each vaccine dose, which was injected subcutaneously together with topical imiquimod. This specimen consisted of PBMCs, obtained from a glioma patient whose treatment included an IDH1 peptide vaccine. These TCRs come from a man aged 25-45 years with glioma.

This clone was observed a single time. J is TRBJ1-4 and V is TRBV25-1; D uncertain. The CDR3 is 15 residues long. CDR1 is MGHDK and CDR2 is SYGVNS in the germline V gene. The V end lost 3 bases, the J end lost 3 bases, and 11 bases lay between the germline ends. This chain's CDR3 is CASSDALRANEKLFF. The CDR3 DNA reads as TGTGCCAGCAGTGATGCCCTGAGGGCTAATGAAAAACTGTTTTTT.

CDR3 sequence (DNA): TGTGCCAGCAGCTTAGGAACAAGGGGCAATTCGGAGACCCAGTACTTC. It is translated as CASSLGTRGNSETQYF. This chain links TRBV11-2 with TRBJ2-5; D possibly corresponds to TRBD1 (5 bases). There are 16 residues in the CDR3. CDR1 is SGHAT, CDR2 FQNNGV, per germline. V was pared by 1 base and J by 5 bases, with 17 bases between.

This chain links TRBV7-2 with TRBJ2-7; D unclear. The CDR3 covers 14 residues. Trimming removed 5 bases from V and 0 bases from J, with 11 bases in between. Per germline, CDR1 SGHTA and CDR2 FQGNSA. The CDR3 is CASSGPRSSYEQYF. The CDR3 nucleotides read TGTGCCAGCAGCGGACCCAGGAGCTCCTACGAGCAGTACTTC.

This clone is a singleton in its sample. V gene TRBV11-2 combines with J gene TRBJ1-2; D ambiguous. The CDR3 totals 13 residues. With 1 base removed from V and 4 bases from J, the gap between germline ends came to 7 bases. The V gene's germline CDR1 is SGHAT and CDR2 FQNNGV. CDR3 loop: CASSLGSLYGYTF. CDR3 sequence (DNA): TGTGCCAGCAGCTTAGGCAGTCTCTATGGCTACACCTTC.

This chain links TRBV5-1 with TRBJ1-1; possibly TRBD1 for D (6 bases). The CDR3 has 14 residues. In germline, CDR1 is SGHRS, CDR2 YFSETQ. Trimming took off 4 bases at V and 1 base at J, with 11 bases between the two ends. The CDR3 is CASSEMTGNTEAFF. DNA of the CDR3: TGCGCCAGCAGCGAGATGACAGGGAACACTGAAGCTTTCTTT. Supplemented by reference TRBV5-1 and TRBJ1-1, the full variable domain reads KAGVTQTPRYLIKTRGQQVTLSCSPISGHRSVSWYQQTPGQGLQFLFEYFSETQRNKGNFPGRFSGRQFSNSRSEMNVSTLELGDSALYLCASSEMTGNTEAFFGQGTRLTVV.

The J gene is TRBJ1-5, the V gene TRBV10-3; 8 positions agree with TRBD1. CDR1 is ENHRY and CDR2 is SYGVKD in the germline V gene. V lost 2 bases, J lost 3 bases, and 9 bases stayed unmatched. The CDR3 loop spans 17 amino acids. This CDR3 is CAISEGDRLSSNQPQHF. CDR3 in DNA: TGTGCCATCAGTGAGGGGGACAGGCTGTCCTCCAATCAGCCCCAGCATTTT.

DNA for the CDR3: TGTGCCTGGAGCCAGGGGGAGTATGGCTACACCTTC. Translation gives CAWSQGEYGYTF. The V call is TRBV30, the J call TRBJ1-2; TRBD1 matches at 7 bases. The germline CDR1 and CDR2 sequences are GTSNPN and SVGIG (reference sequence). The CDR3 totals 12 residues. The trim removed 3 bases at V and 5 bases at J, leaving 3 bases unmatched.

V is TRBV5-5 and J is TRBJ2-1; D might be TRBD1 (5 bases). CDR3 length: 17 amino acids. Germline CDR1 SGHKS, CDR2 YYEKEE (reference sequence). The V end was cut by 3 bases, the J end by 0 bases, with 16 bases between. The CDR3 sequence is CASSYVGARNSYNEQFF. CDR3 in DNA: TGTGCCAGCAGCTATGTAGGGGCCAGGAACTCCTACAATGAGCAGTTCTTC.

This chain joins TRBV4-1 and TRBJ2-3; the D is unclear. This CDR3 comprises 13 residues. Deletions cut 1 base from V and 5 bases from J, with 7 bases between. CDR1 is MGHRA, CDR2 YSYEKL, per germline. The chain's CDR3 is CASSQGYGDTQYF. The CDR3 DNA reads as TGCGCCAGCAGCCAAGGCTACGGAGATACGCAGTATTTT.

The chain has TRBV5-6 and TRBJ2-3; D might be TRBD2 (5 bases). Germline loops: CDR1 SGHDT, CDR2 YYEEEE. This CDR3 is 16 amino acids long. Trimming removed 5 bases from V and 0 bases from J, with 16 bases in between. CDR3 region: CASSLFGISSTDTQYF. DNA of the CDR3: TGTGCCAGCAGTCTATTCGGGATCAGCAGCACAGATACGCAGTATTTT. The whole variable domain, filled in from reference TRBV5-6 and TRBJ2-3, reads DAGVTQSPTHLIKTRGQQVTLRCSPKSGHDTVSWYQQALGQGPQFIFQYYEEEERQRGNFPDRFSGHQFPNYSSELNVNALLLGDSALYLCASSLFGISSTDTQYFGPGTRLTVL.

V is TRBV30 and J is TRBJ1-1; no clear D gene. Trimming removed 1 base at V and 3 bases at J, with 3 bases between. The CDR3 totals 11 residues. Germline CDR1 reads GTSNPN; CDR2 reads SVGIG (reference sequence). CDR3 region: CAWSEDTEAFF. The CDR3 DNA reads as TGTGCCTGGAGTGAGGACACTGAAGCTTTCTTT.